The present TCR beta chain was sequenced within a study of T cells in Graves' hyperthyroidism and ophthalmopathy. Notes on the study in general: Model predictions of ophthalmopathy came a median around 6.5 months before onset. Peripheral blood also featured most of the thyroid clonotypes expanded above 0.001.

For this clonotype: Its target is not known.

CDR3 length: 16 residues. With V trimmed by 5 bases and J by 4 bases, 14 bases remained unmatched. The V gene's germline CDR1 is MDHEN and CDR2 SYDVKM. Patients with uncontrolled infections, other autoimmune diseases, pregnancy or lactation were excluded. PBMCs were derived from roughly 9.6 ml fresh peripheral blood. RNA transcripts provided the source from which TCR beta CDR3 regions were amplified. The HTBI set primed first-round TCR CDR3 RT-PCR. TCRdb re-called the multiplex PCR reads with MiXCR, one entry per CDR3 protein. The table shows about 400,000 distinct CDR3 sequences, with roughly 14% occurring only once.

The sample taken for sequencing was blood. This receptor was taken from a woman under 30 with Graves' hyperthyroidism. The rearrangement links TRBV28 to TRBJ2-7; the match to TRBD2 covers 7 bases. CDR3 bases: TGTGCCAGCAGTATTGGGGGGGGGGGGGACTATTACGAGCAGTACTTC. It specifies CASSIGGGGDYYEQYF.